This T cell receptor beta chain comes out of a study of blood T cell repertoires in COVID-19. Overall study: The United States, Italy and Spain provided the acute and convalescent COVID-19 samples.

Recruited during active infection, patients (from Seattle) were subsequently followed longitudinally. Some clones are missing from TCRdb's copy, which holds only in-frame ones; the method was immunoSEQ multiplex PCR. The sample records approximately 270,000 clones, about four fifths being singletons. With 5 bases clipped from V and 3 bases from J, the junction kept 4 bases outside the gene matches. Germline V gene sequence: CDR1 SNHLY, CDR2 FYNNEI. The CDR3 length is 14 residues. The clonotype originates from an older person with COVID-19, enrolled during active disease. Material: peripheral blood. This chain links TRBV2 with TRBJ2-7, with 10 bases matching TRBD1. CDR3 amino acids: CASSTGTGVYEQYF. The CDR3 coding sequence is TGTGCCAGCAGTACCGGGACAGGGGTCTACGAGCAGTACTTC.